This T cell receptor (beta chain) was recovered during a study of T cell changes during pregnancy in multiple sclerosis. TCRdb's copy holds only in-frame clones and misses some; the assay was immunoSEQ multiplex PCR. This table has 91,000 or so clones, approximately 95% appearing once. This sequence originates from a female donor with multiple sclerosis, enrolled in a pregnancy study. The sample in question was peripheral blood, obtained after pregnancy.

CDR3 amino acids: CAISVGDNEQFF. The DNA of the CDR3 is TGTGCCATTTCAGTTGGTGACAATGAGCAGTTCTTC. The rearrangement joins TRBV10-3 to TRBJ2-1; D remains unclear. The CDR3 sequence is 12 residues long. CDR1 and CDR2 from the germline V gene are ENHRY and SYGVKD. Trimming cost V 9 bases and J 5 bases, with 11 bases left between them.